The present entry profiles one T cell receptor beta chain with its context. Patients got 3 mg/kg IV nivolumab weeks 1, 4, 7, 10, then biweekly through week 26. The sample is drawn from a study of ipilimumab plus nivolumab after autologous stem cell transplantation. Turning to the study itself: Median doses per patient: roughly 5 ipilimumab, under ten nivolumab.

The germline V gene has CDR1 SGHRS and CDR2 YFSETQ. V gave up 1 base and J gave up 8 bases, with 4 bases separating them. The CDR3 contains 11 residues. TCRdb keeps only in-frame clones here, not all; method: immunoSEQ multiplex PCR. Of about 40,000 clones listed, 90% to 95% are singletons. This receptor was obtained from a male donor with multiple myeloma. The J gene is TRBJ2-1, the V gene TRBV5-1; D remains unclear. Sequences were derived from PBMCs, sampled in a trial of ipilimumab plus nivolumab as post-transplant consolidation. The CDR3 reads CASSLYDEQFF. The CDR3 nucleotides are TGCGCCAGCAGCTTGTATGATGAGCAGTTCTTC.